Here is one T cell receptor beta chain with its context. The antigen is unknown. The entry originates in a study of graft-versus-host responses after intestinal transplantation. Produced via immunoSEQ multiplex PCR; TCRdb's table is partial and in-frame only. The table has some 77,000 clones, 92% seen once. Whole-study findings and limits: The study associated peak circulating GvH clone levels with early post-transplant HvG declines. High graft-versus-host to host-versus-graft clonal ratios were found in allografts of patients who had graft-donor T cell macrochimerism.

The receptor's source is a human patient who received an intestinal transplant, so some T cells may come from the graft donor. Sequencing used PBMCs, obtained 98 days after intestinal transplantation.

The CDR3 here is CASSDSDSPLHF. The CDR3, as DNA: TGTGCCAGCAGTGACTCCGATTCACCCCTCCACTTT. V usage is TRBV2 and J usage is TRBJ1-6; D gene ambiguous. Germline V CDR1 and CDR2: SNHLY, FYNNEI. This CDR3 is 12 amino acids long. Trimming removed 3 bases from V and 8 bases from J, with 5 bases in between.